This T cell receptor beta chain was recorded in a study of early T cells in non-severe SARS-CoV-2 infection. MiXCR was run by TCRdb on the 5' RACE reads, yielding one entry per CDR3 protein. Among about 84,000 distinct CDR3 sequences listed, around an eighth were seen once. This clonotype was observed a handful of times. V shed 8 bases, J shed 4 bases, and the junction held 5 bases outside the gene matches. Germline V gene lookup returns CDR1 SGHVS and CDR2 FNYEAQ. The CDR3 runs 13 residues. The clonotype comes from an adult who was a healthcare worker with PCR-confirmed SARS-CoV-2 infection or an uninfected control (not recorded which). What was sequenced was whole blood. The chain carries TRBV7-6 and TRBJ1-5; 7 bases fit TRBD1. This chain's CDR3 is CASGPGGNQPQHF. CDR3 DNA sequence: TGTGCCAGCGGGCCAGGGGGTAATCAGCCCCAGCATTTT.